This T cell receptor (beta chain) was profiled in a study of CD8+ T cells in alopecia areata. Germline CDR1 SGHRS, CDR2 YFSETQ. Trimming stripped 1 base from V and 2 bases from J, with 9 bases between. The length of the CDR3 is 14 residues. RNA extraction was followed by reverse transcription into cDNA, which acted as the sequencing template. Some clones are missing from TCRdb's copy, which holds only in-frame ones; the method was immunoSEQ multiplex PCR. The repertoire holds about 180,000 clones, with roughly 63% as singletons. The chain links TRBV5-1 to TRBJ1-2; the D is unclear. This sequence was found in a human donor with alopecia areata. The sample here was CD4+ T cells sorted from blood, taken at week 0. For the CDR3, the DNA is TGCGCCAGCAGCTTGTCCGGGTCCAACTATGGCTACACCTTC. Its translation is CASSLSGSNYGYTF.